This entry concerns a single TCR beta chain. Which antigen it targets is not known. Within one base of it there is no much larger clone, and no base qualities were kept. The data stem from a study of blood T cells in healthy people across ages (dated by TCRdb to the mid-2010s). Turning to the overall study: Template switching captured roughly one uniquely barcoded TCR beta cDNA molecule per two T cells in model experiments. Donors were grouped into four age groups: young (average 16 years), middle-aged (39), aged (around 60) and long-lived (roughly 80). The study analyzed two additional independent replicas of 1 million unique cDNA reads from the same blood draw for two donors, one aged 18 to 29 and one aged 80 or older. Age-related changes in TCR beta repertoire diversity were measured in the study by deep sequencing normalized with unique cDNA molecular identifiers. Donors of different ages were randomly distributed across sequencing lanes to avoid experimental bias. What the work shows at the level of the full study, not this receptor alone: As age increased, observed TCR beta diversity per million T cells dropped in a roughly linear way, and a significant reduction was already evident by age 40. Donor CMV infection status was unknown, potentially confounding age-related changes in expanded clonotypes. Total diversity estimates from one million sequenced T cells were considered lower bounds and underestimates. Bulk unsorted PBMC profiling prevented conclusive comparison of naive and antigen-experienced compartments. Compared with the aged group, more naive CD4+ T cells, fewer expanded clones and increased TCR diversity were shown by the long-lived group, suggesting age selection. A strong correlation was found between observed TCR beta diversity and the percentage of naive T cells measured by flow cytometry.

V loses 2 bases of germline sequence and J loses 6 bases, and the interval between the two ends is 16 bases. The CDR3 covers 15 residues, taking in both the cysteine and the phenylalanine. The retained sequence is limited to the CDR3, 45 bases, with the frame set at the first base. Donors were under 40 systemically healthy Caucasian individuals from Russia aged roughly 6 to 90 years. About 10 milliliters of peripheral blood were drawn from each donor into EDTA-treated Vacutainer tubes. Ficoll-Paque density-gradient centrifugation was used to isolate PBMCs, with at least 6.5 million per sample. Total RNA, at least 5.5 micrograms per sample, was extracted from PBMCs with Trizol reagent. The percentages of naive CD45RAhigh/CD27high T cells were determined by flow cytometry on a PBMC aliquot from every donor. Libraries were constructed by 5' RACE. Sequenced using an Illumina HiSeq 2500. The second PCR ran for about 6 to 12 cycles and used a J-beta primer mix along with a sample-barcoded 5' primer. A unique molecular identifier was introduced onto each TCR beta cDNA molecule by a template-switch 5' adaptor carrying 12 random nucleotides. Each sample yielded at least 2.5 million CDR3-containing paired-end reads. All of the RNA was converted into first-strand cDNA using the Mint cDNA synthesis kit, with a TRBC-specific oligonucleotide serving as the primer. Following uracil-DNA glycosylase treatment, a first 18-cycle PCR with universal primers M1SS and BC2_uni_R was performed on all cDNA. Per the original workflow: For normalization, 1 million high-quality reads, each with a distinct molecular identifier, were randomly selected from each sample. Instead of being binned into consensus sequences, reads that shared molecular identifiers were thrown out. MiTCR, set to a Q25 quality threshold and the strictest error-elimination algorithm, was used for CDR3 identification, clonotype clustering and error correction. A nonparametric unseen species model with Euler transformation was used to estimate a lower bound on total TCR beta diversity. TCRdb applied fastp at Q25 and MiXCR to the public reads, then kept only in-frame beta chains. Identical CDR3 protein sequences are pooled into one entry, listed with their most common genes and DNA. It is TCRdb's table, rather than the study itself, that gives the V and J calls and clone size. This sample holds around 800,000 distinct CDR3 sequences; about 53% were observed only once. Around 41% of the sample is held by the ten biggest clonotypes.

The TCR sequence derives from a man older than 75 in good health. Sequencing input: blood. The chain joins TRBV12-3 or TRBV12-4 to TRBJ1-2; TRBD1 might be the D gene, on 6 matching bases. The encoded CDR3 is CASSLIRGAVDGYTF. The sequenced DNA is TGTGCCAGCAGTTTAATTCGGGGGGCGGTTGATGGCTACACCTTC.